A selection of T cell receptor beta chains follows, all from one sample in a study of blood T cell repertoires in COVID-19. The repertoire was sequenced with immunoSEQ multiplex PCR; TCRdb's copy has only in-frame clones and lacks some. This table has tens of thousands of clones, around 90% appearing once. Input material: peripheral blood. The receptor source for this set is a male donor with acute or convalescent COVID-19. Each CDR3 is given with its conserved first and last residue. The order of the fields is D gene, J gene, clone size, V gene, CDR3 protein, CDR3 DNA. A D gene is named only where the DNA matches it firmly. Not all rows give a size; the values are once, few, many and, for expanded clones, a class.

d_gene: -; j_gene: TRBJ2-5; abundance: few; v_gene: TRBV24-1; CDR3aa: CATSDSTGRETQYF; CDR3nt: TGTGCCACCAGTGATTCTACAGGGCGGGAGACCCAGTACTTC
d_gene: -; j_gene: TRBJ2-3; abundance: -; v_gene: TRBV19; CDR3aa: CASSMGGEPGDTQYF; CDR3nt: TGTGCCAGTAGTATGGGCGGGGAGCCGGGAGATACGCAGTATTTT
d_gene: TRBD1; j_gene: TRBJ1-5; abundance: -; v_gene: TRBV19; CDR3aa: CASSFRDSRQPQHF; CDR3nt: TGTGCCAGTAGTTTCCGGGACAGTCGTCAGCCCCAGCATTTT
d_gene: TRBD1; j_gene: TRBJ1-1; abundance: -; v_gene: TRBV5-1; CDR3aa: CASSLGTGALHTEAFF; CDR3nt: TGCGCCAGCAGCCTCGGGACAGGGGCCCTCCACACTGAAGCTTTCTTT
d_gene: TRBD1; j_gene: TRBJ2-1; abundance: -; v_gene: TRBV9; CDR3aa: CASSVQGAYNEQFF; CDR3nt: TGTGCCAGCAGCGTACAGGGGGCTTACAATGAGCAGTTCTTC
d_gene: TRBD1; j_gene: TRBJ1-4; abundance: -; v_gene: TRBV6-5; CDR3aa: CASSYTWGTGEEKLFF; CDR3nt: TGTGCCAGCAGTTACACCTGGGGGACAGGGGAGGAAAAACTGTTTTTT
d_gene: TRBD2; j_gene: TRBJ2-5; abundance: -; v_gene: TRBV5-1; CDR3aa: CASSLVAGRVETQYF; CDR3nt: TGCGCCAGCAGCTTGGTGGCGGGGAGGGTGGAGACCCAGTACTTC
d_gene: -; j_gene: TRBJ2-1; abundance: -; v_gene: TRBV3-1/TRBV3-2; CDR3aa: CASSQDIGDFEQFF; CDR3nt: TGTGCCAGCAGCCAAGATATTGGGGACTTTGAGCAGTTCTTC
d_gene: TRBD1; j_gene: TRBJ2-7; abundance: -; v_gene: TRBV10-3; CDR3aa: CAIRRDRGLGGYEQYF; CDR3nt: TGTGCCATCAGGCGGGACAGGGGGCTGGGAGGCTACGAGCAGTACTTC
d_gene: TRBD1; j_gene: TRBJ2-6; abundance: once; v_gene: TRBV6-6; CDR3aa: CASSRTGQGTGANVLTF; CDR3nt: TGTGCCAGCAGTCGCACGGGACAGGGGACTGGGGCCAACGTCCTGACTTTC
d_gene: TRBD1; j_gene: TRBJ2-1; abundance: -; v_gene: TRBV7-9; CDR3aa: CASSGDRESSYNEQFF; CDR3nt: TGTGCCAGCAGCGGAGACAGGGAAAGCTCCTACAATGAGCAGTTCTTC
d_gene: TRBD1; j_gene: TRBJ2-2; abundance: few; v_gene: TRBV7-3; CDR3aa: CASSSDTGGASSGELFF; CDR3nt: TGTGCCAGCAGCTCGGACACAGGGGGCGCGTCATCCGGGGAGCTGTTTTTT